The clone carrying this T cell receptor (beta chain) was found once. This sample was included in a study of blood T cell repertoires in COVID-19. Study details: The analysed material was cDNA or gDNA that came from T cells, B-cell-depleted T cells, or PBMCs.

CDR3 length: 16 residues. V gave up 4 bases and J gave up 4 bases; unmatched junction bases: 11. The germline gives CDR1 SGHKS, CDR2 YYEKEE (reference sequence). Data came from immunoSEQ multiplex PCR; TCRdb stores just in-frame clones and leaves some out. The repertoire has about 220,000 clones, 75% to 90% of them found once; the top ten carry around 2%. The chain employs TRBV5-5 and TRBJ1-2, with TRBD1 matching over 9 bases. This TCR derives from a man under 40 who had recovered from COVID-19. The sample consisted of peripheral blood. CDR3 sequence reads: CASSRDRAPGAYGYTF. In DNA, the CDR3 is TGTGCCAGCAGCCGGGACAGGGCCCCTGGGGCCTATGGCTACACCTTC. The full variable domain, its missing parts supplied by reference TRBV5-5 and TRBJ1-2, is DAGVTQSPTHLIKTRGQQVTLRCSPISGHKSVSWYQQVLGQGPQFIFQYYEKEERGRGNFPDRFSARQFPNYSSELNVNALLLGDSALYLCASSRDRAPGAYGYTFGSGTRLTVV.